This T cell receptor beta chain is from a study of blood T cell repertoires in COVID-19. Background on the study: Sites in the United States, Italy and Spain provided acute and convalescent COVID-19 samples. PBMCs, B-cell-depleted T cells, or T cells were the source of the cDNA or gDNA that made up the material.

CDR3 size: 15 residues. V lost 6 bases and J lost 4; bases outside the gene matches: 4. Germline-derived CDR1 and CDR2 are MNHEY and SVGAGI. Original data processing: Reference gene primer amplification in the assay estimated nucleated cell counts. TCRdb's table, derived via immunoSEQ multiplex PCR, lists solely in-frame clones and lacks some. Clone size and V and J calls were adopted from that table, with D and trimming inferred from the DNA. The sample has over 350,000 clones, more than 80% seen once. The V and J genes are TRBV6-5 and TRBJ2-3; 13 positions match TRBD2. The specimen sequenced was peripheral blood. The clonotype originates from a woman younger than 45 with active or convalescent COVID-19. The CDR3 nucleotides are TGTGCCAGCAGACGGACTAGCGGGAGTGCAGATACGCAGTATTTT. Amino acids: CASRRTSGSADTQYF.